This TCR beta chain was obtained from a study of identifying expanded T cells in peripheral blood. Collection occurred without any documented infections or immune events in donors. This CDR3 is built from 14 residues. Trimming removed 2 bases from V and 5 bases from J; junction bases left unmatched: 4. Germline V lookup: CDR1 LNHNV, CDR2 YYDKDF (reference sequence). Assay: immunoSEQ multiplex PCR; the TCRdb copy retains only in-frame clones and omits some. The profile shows about 100,000 clones, 80% to 90% of them singletons. This TCR came from a person between 18 and 75 years old in good health. The rearrangement uses TRBV15 and TRBJ2-7; 9 bases align to TRBD1. The sample consisted of blood. CDR3 nucleotide sequence: TGTGCCACCAGCAGAACAGGGGGCCGGGACGAGCAGTACTTC. This sequence encodes CATSRTGGRDEQYF.